These T cell receptor beta chains were read from a single sample in a study of blood T cell repertoires in COVID-19. Generated by immunoSEQ multiplex PCR, the TCRdb table keeps only in-frame clones and is missing some. The sample holds 100,000 to 120,000 clones, 87% seen once. Sample: peripheral blood. The receptors derive from a human donor in a cohort sampled during active COVID-19. The CDR3 runs from the conserved cysteine through the conserved F or W. The D gene is left open where the match is weak.

D: TRBD2; J: TRBJ2-7; V: TRBV13; CDR3: CASSLGRGVSYEQYF
D: TRBD2; J: TRBJ2-2; V: TRBV24-1; CDR3: CATSGSSGTLANTGELFF
D: TRBD2; J: TRBJ2-3; V: TRBV24-1; CDR3: CATSRLGGGPERNTQYF
D: NA; J: TRBJ1-3; V: TRBV4-3; CDR3: CASSQDARGSGNTIYF
D: TRBD1; J: TRBJ2-3; V: TRBV28; CDR3: CASSSPGQASDTQYF
D: NA; J: TRBJ1-5; V: TRBV19; CDR3: CASSIRGDQPQHF
D: NA; J: TRBJ1-3; V: TRBV14; CDR3: CASSPGGNTIYF
D: NA; J: TRBJ2-7; V: TRBV5-1; CDR3: CASSLSDTGRYEQYF
D: NA; J: TRBJ1-2; V: TRBV3-1/TRBV3-2; CDR3: CASRPWGAADYGYTF
D: NA; J: TRBJ1-2; V: TRBV6-5; CDR3: CASRADRSYGYTF
D: NA; J: TRBJ2-1; V: TRBV4-1; CDR3: CASSQGIRGDEQFF
D: TRBD1; J: TRBJ2-5; V: TRBV7-8; CDR3: CASSIGTGQETQYF
D: TRBD2; J: TRBJ2-7; V: TRBV7-9; CDR3: CASSPTSAYEQYF
D: TRBD2; J: TRBJ2-5; V: TRBV11-3; CDR3: CASSPRTSGGARETQYF
D: NA; J: TRBJ1-1; V: TRBV2; CDR3: CASREGPLTWNTEAFF
D: NA; J: TRBJ1-1; V: TRBV6-5; CDR3: CASSYYGGVSQAFF
D: NA; J: TRBJ1-2; V: TRBV28; CDR3: CASSSPFGQGSLGYGYTF
D: TRBD1; J: TRBJ2-7; V: TRBV5-6; CDR3: CASSFDGTGIYEQYF
D: TRBD1; J: TRBJ1-2; V: TRBV28; CDR3: CASCTDRVGYTF
D: TRBD2; J: TRBJ2-7; V: TRBV6-6; CDR3: CASSSGGPAGDEQYF
D: NA; J: TRBJ1-1; V: TRBV19; CDR3: CASSIDQGNINTEAFF
D: NA; J: TRBJ2-5; V: TRBV5-6; CDR3: CASSLSTRGWGLTQYF
D: NA; J: TRBJ2-1; V: TRBV21-1; CDR3: CASSIGAISSYNEQFF
D: NA; J: TRBJ1-3; V: TRBV15; CDR3: CATSREVAGPPGNTIYF
D: TRBD1; J: TRBJ2-1; V: TRBV5-1; CDR3: CASSLAATGGNEQFF
D: NA; J: TRBJ2-1; V: TRBV5-8; CDR3: CASRVGRWEVINEQFF
D: TRBD2; J: TRBJ2-7; V: TRBV19; CDR3: CASSIRLAGGPYEQYF
D: NA; J: TRBJ1-5; V: TRBV6-1; CDR3: CASSEVGDQPQHF
D: TRBD1; J: TRBJ2-6; V: TRBV3-1/TRBV3-2; CDR3: CASSHGTASGANVLTF
D: TRBD1; J: TRBJ2-1; V: TRBV2; CDR3: CASTRGPTSTEQFF
D: TRBD1; J: TRBJ1-2; V: TRBV5-4; CDR3: CASSLIRTGSTVANYGYTF
D: TRBD1; J: TRBJ1-2; V: TRBV7-9; CDR3: CASSPEGPGQGNYGYTF
D: TRBD2; J: TRBJ2-7; V: TRBV7-2; CDR3: CASSLGGGSSYEQYF
D: TRBD1; J: TRBJ1-2; V: TRBV5-1; CDR3: CASSLGQGAVYGYTF
D: TRBD1; J: TRBJ2-3; V: TRBV29-1; CDR3: CSVGGQGSTDTQYF
D: TRBD2; J: TRBJ2-5; V: TRBV5-1; CDR3: CASSIQTSGGETQYF
D: NA; J: TRBJ1-1; V: TRBV6-5; CDR3: CASSYPGDMNTEAFF
D: TRBD2; J: TRBJ2-2; V: TRBV9; CDR3: CASSEGSSGRGGGELFF
D: NA; J: TRBJ1-6; V: TRBV5-1; CDR3: CASSTGGNSPLHF
D: TRBD2; J: TRBJ2-3; V: TRBV19; CDR3: CASSIRGTSGSTDTQYF
D: NA; J: TRBJ2-7; V: TRBV21-1; CDR3: CASSKVCRREGANSYEQYF
D: NA; J: TRBJ2-7; V: TRBV5-1; CDR3: CASSLPMKGDEQYF
D: TRBD1; J: TRBJ1-4; V: TRBV30; CDR3: CAWSRQGVISEKLFF
D: NA; J: TRBJ1-6; V: TRBV15; CDR3: CATRRELNSPLHF
D: NA; J: TRBJ2-1; V: TRBV4-3; CDR3: CASSQWGPNEQFF
D: TRBD1; J: TRBJ1-1; V: TRBV12-3/TRBV12-4; CDR3: CASIYRGRTEAFF
D: TRBD2; J: TRBJ2-2; V: TRBV2; CDR3: CASSPGTSGTGELFF
D: TRBD2; J: TRBJ2-3; V: TRBV2; CDR3: CASEKAGGTDTQYF
D: NA; J: TRBJ1-2; V: TRBV5-1; CDR3: CASSLFQDSDGYTF
D: NA; J: TRBJ1-2; V: TRBV28; CDR3: CAAEVPDVSNYGYTF
D: TRBD1; J: TRBJ1-1; V: TRBV19; CDR3: CASSIFAGGMNTEAFF
D: TRBD1; J: TRBJ1-2; V: TRBV5-5; CDR3: CASSLEGRGLYGYTF
D: NA; J: TRBJ1-1; V: TRBV5-1; CDR3: CASSPETGGITEAFF